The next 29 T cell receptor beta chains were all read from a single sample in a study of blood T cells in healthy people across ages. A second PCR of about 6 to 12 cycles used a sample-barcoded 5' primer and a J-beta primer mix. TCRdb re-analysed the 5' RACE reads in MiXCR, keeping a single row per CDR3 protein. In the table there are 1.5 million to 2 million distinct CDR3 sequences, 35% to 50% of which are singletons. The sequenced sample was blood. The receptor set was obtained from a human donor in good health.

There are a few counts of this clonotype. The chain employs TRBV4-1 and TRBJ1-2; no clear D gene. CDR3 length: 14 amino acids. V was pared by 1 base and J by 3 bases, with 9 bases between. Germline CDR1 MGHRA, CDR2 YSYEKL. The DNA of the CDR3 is TGCGCCAGCAGCCAAGCCTTGCGGGACTATGGCTACACCTTC. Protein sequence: CASSQALRDYGYTF.

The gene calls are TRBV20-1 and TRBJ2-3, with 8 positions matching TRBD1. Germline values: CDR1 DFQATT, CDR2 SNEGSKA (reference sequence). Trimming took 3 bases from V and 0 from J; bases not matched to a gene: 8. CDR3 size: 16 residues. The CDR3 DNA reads TGCAGTGCTAGCGACCCGACAGGGGACAGCACAGATACGCAGTATTTT. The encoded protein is CSASDPTGDSTDTQYF.

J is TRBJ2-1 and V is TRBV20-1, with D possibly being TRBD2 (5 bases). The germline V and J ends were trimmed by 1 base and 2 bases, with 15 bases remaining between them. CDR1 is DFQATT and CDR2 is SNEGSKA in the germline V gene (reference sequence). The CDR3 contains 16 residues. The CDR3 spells CSARAYGDATYNEQFF. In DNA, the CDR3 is TGCAGTGCTAGAGCTTACGGGGATGCGACCTACAATGAGCAGTTCTTC.

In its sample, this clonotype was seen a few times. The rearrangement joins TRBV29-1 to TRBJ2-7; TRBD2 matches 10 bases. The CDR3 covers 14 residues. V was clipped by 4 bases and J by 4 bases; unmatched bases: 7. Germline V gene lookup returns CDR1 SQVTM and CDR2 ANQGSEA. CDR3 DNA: TGCAGCGTTGGGTCTAGCGGGGGACCGTACGAGCAGTACTTC. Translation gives CSVGSSGGPYEQYF.

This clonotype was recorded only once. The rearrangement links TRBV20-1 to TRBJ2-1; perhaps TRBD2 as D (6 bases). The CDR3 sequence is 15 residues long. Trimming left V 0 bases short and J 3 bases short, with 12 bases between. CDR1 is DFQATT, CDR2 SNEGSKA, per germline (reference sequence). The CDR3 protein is CSARDIAGLYNEQFF. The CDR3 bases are TGCAGTGCTAGAGATATTGCGGGGCTCTACAATGAGCAGTTCTTC.

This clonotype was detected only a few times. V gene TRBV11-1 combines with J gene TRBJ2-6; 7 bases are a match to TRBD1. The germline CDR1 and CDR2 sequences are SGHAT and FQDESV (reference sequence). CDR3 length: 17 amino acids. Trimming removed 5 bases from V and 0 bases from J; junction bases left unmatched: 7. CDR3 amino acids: CASSGPGTASGANVLTF. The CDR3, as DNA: TGTGCCAGCAGCGGACCTGGGACAGCCTCTGGGGCCAACGTCCTGACTTTC.

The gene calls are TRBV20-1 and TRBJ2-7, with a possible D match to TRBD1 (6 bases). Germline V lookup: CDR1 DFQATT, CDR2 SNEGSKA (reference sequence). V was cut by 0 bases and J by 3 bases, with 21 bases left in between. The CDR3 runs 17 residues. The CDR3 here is CSARDPLDPGQSYEQYF. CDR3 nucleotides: TGCAGTGCTAGAGACCCATTAGATCCGGGACAAAGCTACGAGCAGTACTTC.

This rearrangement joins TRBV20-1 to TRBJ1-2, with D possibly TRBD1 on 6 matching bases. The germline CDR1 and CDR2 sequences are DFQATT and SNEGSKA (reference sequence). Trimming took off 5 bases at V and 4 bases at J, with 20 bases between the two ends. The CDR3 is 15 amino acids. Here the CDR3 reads CSAPRTLGASYGYTF. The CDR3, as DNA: TGCAGTGCTCCACGGACCCTGGGGGCGAGCTATGGCTACACCTTC.

The CDR3 spells CASSLPLASTNTGELFF. The CDR3 DNA sequence: TGTGCCAGCAGTTTACCGTTGGCCTCAACGAACACCGGGGAGCTGTTTTTT. The rearrangement uses TRBV28 and TRBJ2-2; D remains unclear. The germline V gene encodes CDR1 MDHEN and CDR2 SYDVKM. The germline V and J ends were trimmed by 2 bases and 0 bases, with 13 bases remaining between them. The CDR3 runs 17 residues.

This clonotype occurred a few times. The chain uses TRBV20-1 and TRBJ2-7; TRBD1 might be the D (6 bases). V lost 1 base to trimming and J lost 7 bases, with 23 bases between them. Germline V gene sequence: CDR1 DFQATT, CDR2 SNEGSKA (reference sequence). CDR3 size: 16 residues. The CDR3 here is CSARVSGALEFREQYF. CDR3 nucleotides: TGCAGTGCTAGAGTATCAGGGGCGCTCGAATTTCGGGAGCAGTACTTC.

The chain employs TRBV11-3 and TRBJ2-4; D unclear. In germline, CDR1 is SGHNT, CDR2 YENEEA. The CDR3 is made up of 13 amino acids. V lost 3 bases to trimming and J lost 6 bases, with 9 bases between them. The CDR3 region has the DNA TGTGCCAGCAGCTTTAACTTACTAAACATTCAGTACTTC. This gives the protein CASSFNLLNIQYF.

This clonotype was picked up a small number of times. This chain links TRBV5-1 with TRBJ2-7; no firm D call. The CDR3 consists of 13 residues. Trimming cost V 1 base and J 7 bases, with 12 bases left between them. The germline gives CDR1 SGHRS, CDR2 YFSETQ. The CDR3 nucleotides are TGCGCCAGCAGCTTGTTCGGGCAGCCGGAGCAGTACTTC. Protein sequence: CASSLFGQPEQYF.

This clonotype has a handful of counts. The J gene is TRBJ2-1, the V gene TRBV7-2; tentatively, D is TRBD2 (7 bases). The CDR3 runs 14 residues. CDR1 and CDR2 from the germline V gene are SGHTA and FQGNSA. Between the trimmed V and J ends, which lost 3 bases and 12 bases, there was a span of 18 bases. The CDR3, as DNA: TGTGCCAGCAGCTTCAACGGGGGGCCCTGGTGGCAGTTCTTC. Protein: CASSFNGGPWWQFF.

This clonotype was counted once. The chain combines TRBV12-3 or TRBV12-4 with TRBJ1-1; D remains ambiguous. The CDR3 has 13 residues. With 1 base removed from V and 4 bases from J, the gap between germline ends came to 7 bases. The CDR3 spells CASSLGEVTEAFF. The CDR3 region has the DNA TGTGCCAGCAGTTTAGGGGAGGTCACTGAAGCTTTCTTT.

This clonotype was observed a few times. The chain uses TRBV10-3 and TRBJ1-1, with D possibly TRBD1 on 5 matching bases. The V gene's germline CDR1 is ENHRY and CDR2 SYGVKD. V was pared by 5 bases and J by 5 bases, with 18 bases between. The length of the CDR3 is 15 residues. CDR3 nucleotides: TGTGCCATCAGTACCACCGTAGGGGATCGGACTGAAGCTTTCTTT. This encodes CAISTTVGDRTEAFF.

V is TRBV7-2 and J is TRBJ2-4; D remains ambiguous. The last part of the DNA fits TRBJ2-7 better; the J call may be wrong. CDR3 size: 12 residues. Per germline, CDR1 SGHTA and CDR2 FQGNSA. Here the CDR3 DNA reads TGTGCCAGCACCTTTCCGGGCTACGAGCAGTACTTC. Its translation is CASTFPGYEQYF.

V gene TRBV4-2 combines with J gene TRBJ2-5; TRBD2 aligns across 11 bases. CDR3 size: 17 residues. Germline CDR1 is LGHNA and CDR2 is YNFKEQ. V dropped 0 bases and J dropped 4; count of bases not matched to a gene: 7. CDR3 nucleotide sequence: TGTGCCAGCAGCCAAGATTACACTAGCGGGGGTCGAGAGACCCAGTACTTC. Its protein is CASSQDYTSGGRETQYF.

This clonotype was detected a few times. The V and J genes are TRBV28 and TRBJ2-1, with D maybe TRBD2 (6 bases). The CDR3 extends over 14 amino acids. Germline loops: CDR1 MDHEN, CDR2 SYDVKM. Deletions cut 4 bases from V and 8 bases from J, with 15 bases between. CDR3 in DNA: TGTGCCAGCAGTTCCCCGGGGAGGTGGGATGAGCAGTTCTTC. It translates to CASSSPGRWDEQFF.

CDR3 nucleotide sequence: TGCAGTGCTAGAGCCCCAAGGTACTACTACGAGCAGTACTTC. Protein product: CSARAPRYYYEQYF. The chain uses TRBV20-1 and TRBJ2-7; D is unresolved. The CDR3 contains 14 residues. V was cut by 1 base and J by 3 bases, with 13 bases left in between. The germline gives CDR1 DFQATT, CDR2 SNEGSKA (reference sequence).

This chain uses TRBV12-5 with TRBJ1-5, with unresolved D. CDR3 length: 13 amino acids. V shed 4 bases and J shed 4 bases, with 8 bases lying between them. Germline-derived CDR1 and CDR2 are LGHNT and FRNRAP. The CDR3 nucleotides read TGTGCTAGTGGTTACGGGAAAAATCAGCCCCAGCATTTT. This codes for CASGYGKNQPQHF.

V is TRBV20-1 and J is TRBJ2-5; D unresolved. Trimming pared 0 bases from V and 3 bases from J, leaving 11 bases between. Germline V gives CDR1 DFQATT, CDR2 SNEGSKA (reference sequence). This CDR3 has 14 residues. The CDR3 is CSARDPRVKETQYF. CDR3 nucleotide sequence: TGCAGTGCTAGAGATCCCCGGGTCAAAGAGACCCAGTACTTC.

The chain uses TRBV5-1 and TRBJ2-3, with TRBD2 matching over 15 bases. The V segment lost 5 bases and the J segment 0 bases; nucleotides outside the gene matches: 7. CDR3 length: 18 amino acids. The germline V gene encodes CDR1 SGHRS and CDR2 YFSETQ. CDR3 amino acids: CASSAWTSGGASTDTQYF. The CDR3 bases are TGCGCCAGCAGTGCATGGACTAGCGGGGGGGCTAGCACAGATACGCAGTATTTT. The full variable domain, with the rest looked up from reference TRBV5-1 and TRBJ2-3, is KAGVTQTPRYLIKTRGQQVTLSCSPISGHRSVSWYQQTPGQGLQFLFEYFSETQRNKGNFPGRFSGRQFSNSRSEMNVSTLELGDSALYLCASSAWTSGGASTDTQYFGPGTRLTVL.

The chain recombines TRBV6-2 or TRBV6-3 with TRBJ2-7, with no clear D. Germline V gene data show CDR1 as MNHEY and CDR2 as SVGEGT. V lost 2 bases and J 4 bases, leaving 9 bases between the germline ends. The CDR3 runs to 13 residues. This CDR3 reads CASSYQSAYEQYF. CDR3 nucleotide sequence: TGTGCCAGCAGTTACCAGTCAGCATACGAGCAGTACTTC.

CDR3 nucleotide sequence: TGTGCTAGTGGTTTCTGGCTAGCGGGAGCCCCAGGGACCCAGTACTTC. It is translated as CASGFWLAGAPGTQYF. V is TRBV12-5 and J is TRBJ2-4, with 10 nucleotides matching TRBD2. The last part of the DNA fits TRBJ2-5 better; the J call may be wrong. Germline CDR1 LGHNT, CDR2 FRNRAP. The CDR3 is 16 amino acids.

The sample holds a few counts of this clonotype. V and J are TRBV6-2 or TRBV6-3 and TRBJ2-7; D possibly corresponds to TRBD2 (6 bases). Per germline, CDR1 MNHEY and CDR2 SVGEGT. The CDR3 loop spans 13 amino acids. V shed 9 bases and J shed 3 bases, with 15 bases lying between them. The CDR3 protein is CASLGLPNYEQYF. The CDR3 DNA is TGTGCCAGTTTGGGACTGCCGAACTACGAGCAGTACTTC.

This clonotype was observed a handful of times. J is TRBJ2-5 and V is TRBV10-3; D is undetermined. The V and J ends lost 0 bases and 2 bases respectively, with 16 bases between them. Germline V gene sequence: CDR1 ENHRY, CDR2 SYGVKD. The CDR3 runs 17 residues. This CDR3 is CAISESMVPPYQETQYF. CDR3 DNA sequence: TGTGCCATCAGTGAGTCGATGGTACCTCCCTATCAAGAGACCCAGTACTTC.

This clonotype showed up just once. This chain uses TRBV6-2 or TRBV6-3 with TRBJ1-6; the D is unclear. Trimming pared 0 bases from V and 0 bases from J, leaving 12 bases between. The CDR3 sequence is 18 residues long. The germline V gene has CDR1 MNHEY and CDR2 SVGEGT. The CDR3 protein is CASSYSYDRGSYNSPLHF. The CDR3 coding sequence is TGTGCCAGCAGTTACTCCTACGATCGTGGCTCCTATAATTCACCCCTCCACTTT.

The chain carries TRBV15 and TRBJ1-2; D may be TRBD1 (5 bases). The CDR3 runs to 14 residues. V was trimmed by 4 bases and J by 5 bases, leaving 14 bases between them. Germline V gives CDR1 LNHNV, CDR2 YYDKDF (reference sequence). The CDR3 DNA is TGTGCCACCAGCAATCCAGGGACCCCTTATGGCTACACCTTC. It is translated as CATSNPGTPYGYTF. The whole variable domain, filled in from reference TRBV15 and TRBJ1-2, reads DAMVIQNPRYQVTQFGKPVTLSCSQTLNHNVMYWYQQKSSQAPKLLFHYYDKDFNNEADTPDNFQSRRPNTSFCFLDIRSPGLGDTAMYLCATSNPGTPYGYTFGSGTRLTVV.

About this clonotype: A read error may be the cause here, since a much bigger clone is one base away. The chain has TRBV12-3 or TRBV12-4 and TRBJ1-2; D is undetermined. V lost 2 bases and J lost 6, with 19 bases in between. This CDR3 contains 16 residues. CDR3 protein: CASSLSASGLSDGYTF. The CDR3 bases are TGTGCCAGCAGTTTATCAGCATCAGGATTGAGCGATGGCTACACCTTC.